The rows below give T cell receptor beta chains drawn from one sample of a study of blood T cell repertoires in COVID-19. Method: immunoSEQ multiplex PCR; TCRdb's copy keeps in-frame clones and lacks some. The profile shows 250,000 to 300,000 clones, about nine tenths of them singletons. The specimen sequenced was PBMCs or T cells enriched from blood (not recorded which). These receptors came from a woman in her 40s with acute COVID-19. The CDR3 runs from the conserved cysteine through the conserved F or W. The order of the fields is D gene, V gene, clone size, J gene, CDR3 DNA, CDR3 protein. D genes are given only for firm matches. For some rows the clone size is stated as once, few or many, or as a class when expanded; others skip it.

>TRBD1|TRBV29-1|NA|TRBJ1-6
TGCAGCGTTTTGACAGGGGTAAATTCACCCCTCCACTTT
CSVLTGVNSPLHF
>TRBD2|TRBV9|NA|TRBJ2-3
TGTGCCAGCAGCGCCCCCGGGACTAGCGGTCTCGAGAGGACAGATACGCAGTATTTT
CASSAPGTSGLERTDTQYF
>NA|TRBV19|NA|TRBJ1-4
TGTGCCAGTAGTGCGCAGGTGACAACTAATGAAAAACTGTTTTTT
CASSAQVTTNEKLFF
>NA|TRBV6-6|NA|TRBJ2-5
TGTGCCAGCAGTCACGGTAATCGAGAGACCCAGTACTTC
CASSHGNRETQYF
>NA|TRBV6-5|NA|TRBJ2-7
TGTGCCAGCAGCTACTCAGACAGGTCCTACGAGCAGTACTTC
CASSYSDRSYEQYF
>TRBD2|TRBV18|NA|TRBJ2-5
TGTGCCAGCTCACCACATAGCGGGGGGGAAGAGACCCAGTACTTC
CASSPHSGGEETQYF
>NA|TRBV18|NA|TRBJ2-3
TGTGCCAGCTCACCTGGGCAGGGGAATACAGATACGCAGTATTTT
CASSPGQGNTDTQYF
>NA|TRBV2|NA|TRBJ2-2
TGTGCCAGTCGGGGAGTTGAGCGGTCCACCGGGGAGCTGTTTTTT
CASRGVERSTGELFF
>TRBD2|TRBV29-1|NA|TRBJ2-2
TGCAGCGTTGCAAGACTAGCGGGGGACGGGGAGCTGTTTTTT
CSVARLAGDGELFF
>NA|TRBV3-1/TRBV3-2|few|TRBJ1-5
TGTGCCAGCAGCCAAGATCGTAATCTGCCCCAGCATTTT
CASSQDRNLPQHF
>NA|TRBV5-1|NA|TRBJ1-4
TGCGCCAGCAGCTTGGGTTCAGGGGCTGCAACTAATGAAAAACTGTTTTTT
CASSLGSGAATNEKLFF
>TRBD1|TRBV12-5|NA|TRBJ1-1
TGTGCTAGTGGCGACGGACAGGGTCACACTGAAGCTTTCTTT
CASGDGQGHTEAFF
>TRBD2|TRBV6-5|few|TRBJ2-7
TGTGCCAGCAGTTACTCTAGCGGGGGGGCCTACGAGCAGTACTTC
CASSYSSGGAYEQYF
>TRBD1|TRBV6-5|few|TRBJ1-2
TGTGCCAGCAGCCCACAGGGGGGTAGTGGCTACACCTTC
CASSPQGGSGYTF
>TRBD2|TRBV30|NA|TRBJ2-1
TGTGCCTGGACCCTTTTGGGGGGGGACAATGAGCAGTTCTTC
CAWTLLGGDNEQFF
>TRBD1|TRBV2|NA|TRBJ1-5
TGTGCCAGCAACTTAGACAGGGGCAGCAATCAGCCCCAGCATTTT
CASNLDRGSNQPQHF
>NA|TRBV19|NA|TRBJ1-2
TGTGCCAGTACCCCGGGGTTGGGCGCCAACTATGGCTACACCTTC
CASTPGLGANYGYTF
>TRBD1|TRBV5-8|NA|TRBJ1-3
TGTGCCAGCAGCCGATCGGGACAGGGGGCTTTTAACACCATATATTTT
CASSRSGQGAFNTIYF
>NA|TRBV6-2/TRBV6-3|NA|TRBJ1-4
TGTGCCAGCAGTTACGTCCCTTCGGGTGAAAAACTGTTTTTT
CASSYVPSGEKLFF
>TRBD2|TRBV5-4|NA|TRBJ2-5
TGTGCCAGCAGCTTGAAAAGGCCGGGGGGGCAAGAGACCCAGTACTTC
CASSLKRPGGQETQYF
>TRBD1|TRBV7-9|NA|TRBJ1-2
TGTGCCAGCAGCTCTTCCGGACAGGGACGGCTGGGCTACACCTTC
CASSSSGQGRLGYTF
>TRBD1|TRBV28|NA|TRBJ1-2
TGTGCCAGCAGTCCCGCGGGACAGAAAAGCCCTAACTATGGCTACACCTTC
CASSPAGQKSPNYGYTF
>TRBD2|TRBV5-4|NA|TRBJ2-2
TGTGCCAGCAGCTTGGGTGGACTAGCGGGAGAAACCGGGGAGCTGTTTTTT
CASSLGGLAGETGELFF
>TRBD1|TRBV11-2|NA|TRBJ2-2
TGTGCCAGCAGCCTCCGGACAGGGCCTAAAGCGAACACCGGGGAGCTGTTTTTT
CASSLRTGPKANTGELFF
>NA|TRBV6-6|NA|TRBJ2-1
TGTGCCAGCAGCCTACCGTCAGGGGTAGGTAATGAGCAGTTCTTC
CASSLPSGVGNEQFF
>NA|TRBV24-1|once|TRBJ1-2
TGTGCCACCAGTGACACAGGTAATCGCGGCTACACCTTC
CATSDTGNRGYTF
>NA|TRBV4-1|NA|TRBJ2-1
TGCGCCAGCAGCCCAGGGCGGGGTTACAATGAGCAGTTCTTC
CASSPGRGYNEQFF
>NA|TRBV5-4|NA|TRBJ1-6
TGTGCCAGCAGCTCGGGACTGAATAATTCACCCCTCCACTTT
CASSSGLNNSPLHF
>TRBD1|TRBV6-5|NA|TRBJ2-2
TGTGCCAGTGACAGGGTCGGCGGGGAGCTGTTTTTT
CASDRVGGELFF
>NA|TRBV21-1|NA|TRBJ1-6
TGTGCCAGCAGCGCCCGGGACAGAGATTCTAATTCACCCCTCCACTTT
CASSARDRDSNSPLHF
>NA|TRBV5-4|NA|TRBJ2-7
TGTGCCAGCAGCTTAACTCTAGGGGGCTACGAGCAGTACTTC
CASSLTLGGYEQYF